This T cell receptor beta chain was retrieved from a study of T cells in Graves' hyperthyroidism and ophthalmopathy. Study at large: The initial diagnosis was the point when peripheral blood was collected, ahead of any treatment.

To note about this clonotype: Its antigen is currently unknown.

Germline CDR1 is SEHNR and CDR2 is FQNEAQ (reference sequence). Trimming removed 0 bases from V and 4 bases from J, with 9 bases in between. The CDR3 is made up of 14 amino acids. Findings of the study overall: The model forecast ophthalmopathy, anticipating it by a median approximately 6 months before onset.

Diagnostic decisions used clinical symptoms, serum thyroxine and TRAb, thyroid ultrasound and orbital computed tomography. Fresh peripheral blood, 10 ml, was the source of the PBMCs. Amplification targeted TCR beta CDR3 regions from RNA transcripts. An initial round of RT-PCR targeting the TCR CDR3 relied on the HTBI primer set. TCRdb fed the multiplex PCR reads into MiXCR, producing one record per CDR3 protein. The sample shows hundreds of thousands of distinct CDR3 sequences, 38% of them seen only once. Material: blood. The receptor comes from a young man with Graves' hyperthyroidism. The chain employs TRBV7-9 and TRBJ1-1; no clear D gene. CDR3 residues: CASSLARVGTEAFF. The CDR3 bases are TGTGCCAGCAGCTTAGCGAGGGTTGGCACTGAAGCTTTCTTT.